The 19 T cell receptor beta chains below all came from one sample that was sequenced in a study of neoadjuvant anti-PD-1 for oral cavity cancer. Data came from immunoSEQ multiplex PCR; TCRdb stores just in-frame clones and leaves some out. The sample records about 15,000 clones, 50% to 75% being singletons. The source was PBMCs, collected before nivolumab (anti-PD-1) treatment. The source is a person aged 40-85 years with oral cavity squamous cell carcinoma.

The CDR3 region is CASSLSGVSQPQHF. The DNA of the CDR3 is TGTGCCAGCAGTTTATCGGGGGTTAGCCAGCCCCAGCATTTT. This sequence joins TRBV27 and TRBJ1-5; the D gene is possibly TRBD1 (5 bases). Germline CDR1 reads MNHEY; CDR2 reads SMNVEV (reference sequence). V lost 0 bases and J 7 bases, leaving 10 bases between the germline ends. The CDR3 covers 14 residues.

The chain links TRBV4-2 to TRBJ2-2, with D perhaps TRBD1 or TRBD2 (6 bases each). Germline loops: CDR1 LGHNA, CDR2 YNFKEQ. Trimming cost V 1 base and J 3 bases, with 15 bases left between them. The CDR3 sequence is 17 residues long. CDR3 in amino acids: CASSQVGGRADTGELFF. CDR3 coding DNA: TGTGCCAGCAGCCAAGTGGGGGGCAGGGCGGACACCGGGGAGCTGTTTTTT.

This sequence joins TRBV7-9 and TRBJ1-1; D not certain. V was trimmed by 2 bases and J by 1 base, leaving 14 bases between them. The CDR3 is made up of 16 amino acids. Germline V lookup: CDR1 SEHNR, CDR2 FQNEAQ (reference sequence). The CDR3 bases are TGTGCCAGCAGCTTAAAAGCCAGCTTTGGGAACACTGAAGCTTTCTTT. Translating it yields CASSLKASFGNTEAFF.

This clone was found a few times. This sequence joins TRBV10-3 and TRBJ2-2; D not resolved. CDR1 is ENHRY and CDR2 is SYGVKD in the germline V gene. The V gene lost 2 bases and the J gene lost 7 bases, with 2 bases spanning the gap. CDR3 length equals 11 residues. DNA of the CDR3: TGTGCCATCAGTGAGGGCGGGGAGCTGTTTTTT. Protein: CAISEGGELFF.

The CDR3 DNA reads as TGCGCCAGCAGCGTGTACGGGACTAGCGGGGGTACAGGGGAGACCCAGTACTTC. This gives the protein CASSVYGTSGGTGETQYF. V usage is TRBV5-1 and J usage is TRBJ2-5; 14 bases map to TRBD2. The CDR3 totals 18 residues. V lost 4 bases, J lost 5 bases, and 13 bases stayed unmatched. CDR1 is SGHRS and CDR2 is YFSETQ in the germline V gene.

This clone qualifies as medium-sized. The DNA of the CDR3 is TGTGCCAGCAACCCGATAGGGAATTATGAGCAGTTCTTC. Its protein product is CASNPIGNYEQFF. The chain combines TRBV27 with TRBJ2-1; the D is unclear. CDR3 size: 13 residues. CDR1 is MNHEY, CDR2 SMNVEV, per germline (reference sequence). The germline V and J ends were trimmed by 7 bases and 8 bases, with 15 bases remaining between them.

The chain recombines TRBV6-1 with TRBJ1-1; D might be TRBD1 (6 bases). The germline CDR1 and CDR2 sequences are MNHNS and SASEGT. Trimming removed 1 base at V and 5 bases at J, with 11 bases between. The CDR3 runs 14 residues. CDR3 sequence: CASSEEGGSTEAFF. The CDR3 DNA is TGTGCCAGCAGTGAAGAGGGGGGAAGTACTGAAGCTTTCTTT.

The V and J genes are TRBV11-2 and TRBJ2-7; 9 bases fit TRBD2. The CDR3 spans 14 residues. J was trimmed by 5 bases and V by 3 bases; bases with no gene match: 5. Germline V CDR1 and CDR2: SGHAT, FQNNGV. The CDR3: CASSFSGSVNEQYF. CDR3 DNA sequence: TGTGCCAGCAGCTTTAGCGGGAGTGTCAACGAGCAGTACTTC.

This clone has a handful of counts. The genes are TRBV5-3 and TRBJ2-2; TRBD2 agrees at 13 bases. TRBV5-3 is an ORF; its function is uncertain. J was trimmed by 1 base and V by 4 bases; bases with no gene match: 4. This CDR3 comprises 17 residues. CDR3 sequence: CARSRTSGSGNTGELFF. The CDR3 DNA follows: TGTGCCAGAAGCCGGACTAGCGGGAGCGGGAACACCGGGGAGCTGTTTTTT.

Only a few counts were recorded for this clone. The V call is TRBV7-8, the J call TRBJ2-2, with TRBD2 matching over 9 bases. The CDR3 loop spans 17 amino acids. V was clipped by 1 base and J by 2 bases; unmatched bases: 5. Germline V gene sequence: CDR1 SGHVS, CDR2 FQNEAQ. CDR3 protein: CASSLGLAGLNTGELFF. In DNA, the CDR3 is TGTGCCAGCAGCTTAGGGCTAGCGGGACTCAACACCGGGGAGCTGTTTTTT.

The chain links TRBV27 to TRBJ2-7; D perhaps matches TRBD1 (6 bases). Germline values: CDR1 MNHEY, CDR2 SMNVEV (reference sequence). CDR3 length equals 14 residues. V shed 3 bases and J shed 8 bases, with 17 bases lying between them. DNA of the CDR3: TGTGCCAGCAGTTTTGCGCAGGGGATGGGTAAGCAGTACTTC. Amino acid sequence: CASSFAQGMGKQYF.

The V and J genes are TRBV10-3 and TRBJ2-2; 10 nucleotides line up with TRBD1. Trimming removed 3 bases from V and 6 bases from J; junction bases left unmatched: 7. CDR1 is ENHRY and CDR2 is SYGVKD in the germline V gene. The CDR3 covers 16 residues. This CDR3 is CAISDSGTGAAGELFF. In DNA form, the CDR3 reads TGTGCCATCAGTGATTCGGGGACAGGGGCGGCCGGGGAGCTGTTTTTT.

This clone was picked up a small number of times. The rearrangement joins TRBV4-1 to TRBJ1-1; 8 bases line up with TRBD1. The CDR3 length is 15 residues. Per the germline V gene, CDR1 is MGHRA and CDR2 is YSYEKL. V lost 5 bases to trimming and J lost 1 base; unmatched junction nucleotides: 6. The CDR3 DNA sequence: TGCGCCAGCAGCGGTCACAGGGGGACGAACACTGAAGCTTTCTTT. Translation gives CASSGHRGTNTEAFF.

A remark on this clone: Relative to the germline gene, one junction end is altered; a read error may explain this. CDR3 in DNA: TGTGCCAACAGCCTGTTCACAGATACGCAGTATTTT. This encodes CANSLFTDTQYF. The chain employs TRBV11-3 and TRBJ2-3, with D hard to call. The CDR3 runs 12 residues. Germline V lookup: CDR1 SGHNT, CDR2 YENEEA.

The chain has TRBV5-6 and TRBJ1-3; the D is unclear. Germline values: CDR1 SGHDT, CDR2 YYEEEE. This CDR3 is built from 13 residues. V was trimmed by 8 bases and J by 4 bases, leaving 13 bases between them. The CDR3 DNA follows: TGTGCCAGTACTCCCGCGGGGGGAAACACCATATATTTT. Amino acids: CASTPAGGNTIYF.

The CDR3 nucleotides read TGTGCCACCATCCCACAAGTAGGGGAAAAACTGTTTTTT. The encoded protein is CATIPQVGEKLFF. This chain uses TRBV6-1 with TRBJ1-4; D gene unclear. The length of the CDR3 is 13 residues. Germline V gene data show CDR1 as MNHNS and CDR2 as SASEGT. V lost 10 bases to trimming and J lost 8 bases, with 17 bases between them.

The chain employs TRBV7-2 and TRBJ1-1; 7 bases match TRBD1. Losses at the gene ends were 5 bases for V and 9 bases for J; bases not matched to a gene: 9. Germline-derived CDR1 and CDR2 are SGHTA and FQGNSA. The CDR3 spans 13 residues. This chain's CDR3 is CASSANRGMKAFF. In nucleotides, the CDR3 is TGTGCCAGCAGCGCAAACAGGGGTATGAAAGCTTTCTTT.

This clone was seen only a few times. The gene calls are TRBV7-9 and TRBJ2-7; 7 positions match TRBD1. Germline values: CDR1 SEHNR, CDR2 FQNEAQ (reference sequence). CDR3 size: 14 residues. Trimming removed 3 bases from V and 0 bases from J; junction bases left unmatched: 2. CDR3 in amino acids: CASSFDRVSYEQYF. The CDR3 region has the DNA TGTGCCAGCAGCTTTGACAGGGTCTCCTACGAGCAGTACTTC.

The rearrangement uses TRBV6-5 and TRBJ1-5; possibly TRBD1 for D (6 bases). Trimming took 4 bases from V and 5 from J, leaving 15 bases between them. CDR3 size: 15 residues. Germline lookup yields CDR1 MNHEY and CDR2 SVGAGI. The CDR3 sequence is CASSSYREGDQPQHF. The CDR3 nucleotides read TGTGCCAGCAGTTCGTACAGGGAAGGGGATCAGCCCCAGCATTTT.